The 17 T cell receptor beta chains reported below all come from one sample, sequenced in a study of OX40 agonist ivuxolimab in advanced cancers. The data were produced by immunoSEQ multiplex PCR, yet TCRdb's version contains in-frame clones alone and is incomplete. The repertoire consists of about 26,000 clones, with more than 75% occurring once and the leading ten covering roughly 25%. Sequencing used CD4+ or CD8+ T cells sorted from blood, obtained in a trial of the OX40 agonist ivuxolimab. These TCRs come from an adult with an advanced solid tumor such as melanoma, head and neck, liver or kidney cancer.

V usage is TRBV6-5 and J usage is TRBJ1-1; no firm D call. The CDR3 has 12 residues. With 2 bases removed from V and 11 bases from J, the gap between germline ends came to 12 bases. The V gene's germline CDR1 is MNHEY and CDR2 SVGAGI. As DNA, the CDR3 is TGTGCCAGCAGTTACGGGCCTACGGAGGCTTTCTTT. Amino acids: CASSYGPTEAFF.

The chain carries TRBV28 and TRBJ2-7; no firm D call. The length of the CDR3 is 14 residues. Germline V gene data show CDR1 as MDHEN and CDR2 as SYDVKM. V dropped 2 bases and J dropped 2 bases, with 10 bases sitting between them. CDR3 nucleotide sequence: TGTGCCAGCAGTTTAGGGTTATTGCCCTACGAGCAGTACTTC. Translated: CASSLGLLPYEQYF.

The sample holds one count of this clone. This chain connects TRBV25-1 to TRBJ2-1, with D maybe TRBD1 (6 bases). The V gene's germline CDR1 is MGHDK and CDR2 SYGVNS. This CDR3 spans 17 amino acids. V lost 8 bases and J 4 bases, leaving 24 bases between the germline ends. The CDR3 sequence: CASQESSLGQQYNEQFF. The CDR3 DNA follows: TGTGCCAGCCAGGAAAGCTCACTCGGACAGCAATACAATGAGCAGTTCTTC. Drawing the rest from reference TRBV25-1 and TRBJ2-1, the complete variable domain is EADIYQTPRYLVIGTGKKITLECSQTMGHDKMYWYQQDPGMELHLIHYSYGVNSTEKGDLSSESTVSRIRTEHFPLTLESARPSHTSQYLCASQESSLGQQYNEQFFGPGTRLTVL.

The rearrangement links TRBV28 to TRBJ2-5; possibly TRBD1 for D (6 bases). CDR3 length: 14 residues. The V end lost 2 bases, the J end lost 2 bases, and 9 bases lay between the germline ends. In germline, CDR1 is MDHEN, CDR2 SYDVKM. The CDR3 sequence is CASSLRTEQETQYF. The DNA for the CDR3 is TGTGCCAGCAGTTTACGGACAGAGCAAGAGACCCAGTACTTC.

The rearrangement uses TRBV27 and TRBJ2-7; unclear D gene. CDR3 length: 19 residues. The germline CDR1 and CDR2 sequences are MNHEY and SMNVEV (reference sequence). V was pared by 5 bases and J by 2 bases, with 28 bases between. The CDR3 nucleotides read TGTGCCAGCAGTCCCCTGGGCCTGACCCACTCATCCCCTACCTACGAGCAGTACTTC. This codes for CASSPLGLTHSSPTYEQYF.

This chain uses TRBV6-4 with TRBJ1-2; D perhaps matches TRBD1 (6 bases). Germline V gene sequence: CDR1 MRHNA, CDR2 SNTAGT. The CDR3 is made up of 14 amino acids. Trimming removed 5 bases at V and 3 bases at J, with 13 bases between. CDR3 nucleotide sequence: TGTGCCAGCAGTAACCGGGACAACTACTATGGCTACACCTTC. It is translated as CASSNRDNYYGYTF.

V usage is TRBV9 and J usage is TRBJ2-7; 7 bases align to TRBD2. The V and J ends lost 0 bases and 4 bases, in that order; junction bases with no gene match: 4. Germline CDR1 and CDR2: SGDLS and YYNGEE. This CDR3 comprises 14 residues. In DNA, the CDR3 is TGTGCCAGCAGCGTAGGCGGGAGCACTTACGAGCAGTACTTC. It yields the protein CASSVGGSTYEQYF.

The V call is TRBV28, the J call TRBJ1-5; no firm D call. This CDR3 region has 15 residues. Germline V gene lookup returns CDR1 MDHEN and CDR2 SYDVKM. The V and J ends lost 3 bases and 2 bases respectively, with 11 bases between them. The chain's CDR3 is CASSLVGMGNQPQHF. DNA for the CDR3: TGTGCCAGCAGTTTGGTAGGGATGGGCAATCAGCCCCAGCATTTT.

V is TRBV2 and J is TRBJ1-2; the D gene is possibly TRBD1 (5 bases). V lost 6 bases to trimming and J lost 1 base, with 15 bases between them. Germline-derived CDR1 and CDR2 are SNHLY and FYNNEI. The CDR3 has 15 residues. The CDR3 bases are TGTGCCAGCAGCGAGGGACGGGCAAATAACTATGGCTACACCTTC. Translating gives CASSEGRANNYGYTF.

The chain joins TRBV25-1 to TRBJ2-5; either TRBD1 or TRBD2 may fit D (5 bases each). The V gene lost 1 base and the J gene lost 2 bases, with 11 bases spanning the gap. The V gene's germline CDR1 is MGHDK and CDR2 SYGVNS. The CDR3 sequence is 15 residues long. The CDR3 loop reads CASSESEGWQETQYF. DNA of the CDR3: TGTGCCAGCAGTGAATCTGAGGGGTGGCAAGAGACCCAGTACTTC.

J is TRBJ1-3 and V is TRBV6-1; D unresolved. Germline CDR1 reads MNHNS; CDR2 reads SASEGT. CDR3 length equals 11 residues. Trimming stripped 5 bases from V and 4 bases from J, with 3 bases between. The CDR3 sequence is CASSKGNTIYF. CDR3 DNA sequence: TGTGCCAGCAGTAAGGGAAACACCATATATTTT.

The CDR3 bases are TGTGCCAGCAGCTTGGGAGCTAGCGGGAGTGGCGATGAGCAGTTCTTC. Protein sequence: CASSLGASGSGDEQFF. The chain uses TRBV5-4 and TRBJ2-1; TRBD2 aligns across 10 bases. CDR1 and CDR2 (germline): SGHNT, YYREEE (reference sequence). This CDR3 is built from 16 residues. V trimming: 0 bases; J trimming: 8 bases; junction bases outside the gene matches: 8.

The chain links TRBV28 to TRBJ2-7; D might be TRBD1 or TRBD2, each matching 5 bases. Germline-derived CDR1 and CDR2 are MDHEN and SYDVKM. The CDR3 is 13 amino acids. Trimming shortened V by 10 bases and J by 2 bases, and 15 bases separated the two germline ends. The CDR3 bases are TGTGCCACCACCGGGACCGAGACCTACGAGCAGTACTTC. The encoded protein is CATTGTETYEQYF.

The chain recombines TRBV7-8 with TRBJ2-5; D call uncertain. V was shortened by 1 base and J by 2 bases, with 5 bases between the two germline ends. The CDR3 is 13 amino acids. Germline values: CDR1 SGHVS, CDR2 FQNEAQ. CDR3 in amino acids: CASSLVRQETQYF. The CDR3 bases are TGTGCCAGCAGCTTAGTCCGACAAGAGACCCAGTACTTC.

The V and J genes are TRBV27 and TRBJ2-7, with D perhaps matching TRBD1 or TRBD2 (5 bases each). In germline, CDR1 is MNHEY, CDR2 SMNVEV (reference sequence). The CDR3 is made up of 15 amino acids. The V gene lost 1 base and the J gene lost 0 bases, with 10 bases spanning the gap. The CDR3 DNA follows: TGTGCCAGCAGTTTATTAGCAGGGAGCTCCTACGAGCAGTACTTC. It translates to CASSLLAGSSYEQYF.

The V gene is TRBV4-2, the J gene TRBJ2-5; maybe TRBD2 (6 bases). The CDR3 is 14 amino acids. CDR1 LGHNA and CDR2 YNFKEQ come from the germline V gene. V was pared by 1 base and J by 1 base, with 7 bases between. CDR3 loop: CASSQGGLQETQYF. The DNA for the CDR3 is TGTGCCAGCAGCCAAGGGGGACTCCAAGAGACCCAGTACTTC.

The genes are TRBV10-3 and TRBJ1-5; D may be TRBD1 (5 bases). The V gene's germline CDR1 is ENHRY and CDR2 SYGVKD. Trimming pared 6 bases from V and 1 base from J, leaving 10 bases between. This CDR3 is built from 14 residues. CDR3 residues: CAIRAGESNQPQHF. As DNA, the CDR3 is TGTGCCATCAGGGCGGGGGAGAGCAATCAGCCCCAGCATTTT.